These 17 T cell receptor beta chains were sequenced from one sample in a study of blood T cell repertoires in COVID-19. Sequencing was performed with immunoSEQ multiplex PCR; in TCRdb, only in-frame clones are kept and a portion is missing. This sample has 110,000 to 150,000 clones; approximately 87% occur once, and the top ten carry around 45%. The sample taken for sequencing was peripheral blood. The origin of the receptors is a human donor in a cohort sampled during active COVID-19.

This clone was counted only a few times. The chain couples TRBV5-1 to TRBJ1-5; weak D call: TRBD1 (5 bases). The V end lost 0 bases, the J end lost 0 bases, and 7 bases lay between the germline ends. Germline lookup yields CDR1 SGHRS and CDR2 YFSETQ. The CDR3 extends over 15 amino acids. The CDR3 protein is CASSLEGYSNQPQHF. The DNA of the CDR3 is TGCGCCAGCAGCTTGGAGGGGTATAGCAATCAGCCCCAGCATTTT.

The chain employs TRBV6-6 and TRBJ1-5, with TRBD1 matching 8 bases. Germline V lookup: CDR1 MNHNY, CDR2 SVGAGI (reference sequence). There are 14 residues in the CDR3. Unmatched junction bases numbered 7, after V lost 8 bases and J lost 4 bases. In DNA form, the CDR3 reads TGTGCCAGCGGGGGGACAGGATCTAATCAGCCCCAGCATTTT. Its protein is CASGGTGSNQPQHF.

This chain links TRBV6-5 with TRBJ1-1; weak D call: TRBD1 (5 bases). V lost 4 bases and J 9 bases, leaving 12 bases between the germline ends. This CDR3 contains 12 residues. Per germline, CDR1 MNHEY and CDR2 SVGAGI. The CDR3 region has the DNA TGTGCCAGCAGTTCCTTACAGGATAAAGCTTTCTTT. Protein: CASSSLQDKAFF.

This clone came up a few times. The gene calls are TRBV5-1 and TRBJ1-4, with 8 bases fitting TRBD1. The germline V gene encodes CDR1 SGHRS and CDR2 YFSETQ. With 2 bases clipped from V and 6 bases from J, the junction kept 6 bases outside the gene matches. CDR3 length: 15 residues. CDR3 sequence: CASSFPGTGDEKLFF. The CDR3 coding sequence is TGCGCCAGCAGCTTTCCCGGGACAGGAGATGAAAAACTGTTTTTT.

The DNA for the CDR3 is TGTGCCAGCAGCGCCCGAAGGACAGGGGAGGTTTTCTTT. It yields the protein CASSARRTGEVFF. The chain recombines TRBV9 with TRBJ1-1, with 9 bases identical to TRBD1. Germline V CDR1 and CDR2: SGDLS, YYNGEE. There are 13 residues in the CDR3. Trimming removed 3 bases from V and 13 bases from J; junction bases left unmatched: 10.

This clone was seen a handful of times. This chain links TRBV7-9 with TRBJ2-3, with D perhaps matching TRBD1 (5 bases). V was trimmed by 5 bases and J by 3 bases, leaving 12 bases between them. The CDR3 runs to 14 residues. Germline assignment: CDR1 SEHNR and CDR2 FQNEAQ (reference sequence). In DNA, the CDR3 is TGTGCCAGCAGCCCCAGACAGATGACAGATACGCAGTATTTT. It specifies CASSPRQMTDTQYF.

This clone was observed a few times. The chain recombines TRBV3-1 (or the pseudogene TRBV3-2) with TRBJ2-1; D might be TRBD2 (5 bases). Trimming shortened V by 2 bases and J by 4 bases, and 9 bases separated the two germline ends. CDR1 and CDR2 from the germline V gene are LGHDT and YNNKEL (reference sequence). This CDR3 spans 14 amino acids. This CDR3 reads CASSQWSGYNEQFF. The CDR3 DNA reads TGTGCCAGCAGCCAATGGTCGGGGTACAATGAGCAGTTCTTC.

The rearrangement uses TRBV4-3 and TRBJ1-4; D is undetermined. V gave up 1 base and J gave up 0 bases, with 6 bases separating them. CDR1 and CDR2 from the germline V gene are LGHNA and YSLEER. The CDR3 length is 15 residues. This chain's CDR3 is CASSQVTATNEKLFF. The CDR3, as DNA: TGCGCCAGCAGCCAAGTAACAGCAACTAATGAAAAACTGTTTTTT.

The chain employs TRBV13 and TRBJ1-1; possible D gene TRBD1, 5 bases. Trimming pared 5 bases from V and 4 bases from J, leaving 11 bases between. The CDR3 length is 13 residues. Looked up from germline, CDR1 is PRHDT and CDR2 is FYEKMQ (reference sequence). The CDR3 sequence: CASSRDSSTEAFF. As DNA, the CDR3 is TGTGCCAGCAGCCGAGACAGTTCCACTGAAGCTTTCTTT.

The chain couples TRBV10-3 to TRBJ1-6, with a weak D call TRBD1 (5 bases). The V and J ends lost 6 bases and 6 bases respectively, with 6 bases between them. Germline assignment: CDR1 ENHRY and CDR2 SYGVKD. The CDR3 covers 12 residues. CDR3 region: CAIRTVNSPLHF. The CDR3 DNA reads TGTGCCATCAGGACAGTTAATTCACCCCTCCACTTT.

V gene TRBV27 combines with J gene TRBJ2-7; 10 nucleotides agree with TRBD1. V dropped 6 bases and J dropped 1; count of bases not matched to a gene: 0. From germline, CDR1 is MNHEY and CDR2 SMNVEV (reference sequence). The CDR3 extends over 13 amino acids. This chain's CDR3 is CASRGQGSYEQYF. DNA of the CDR3: TGTGCCAGCAGGGGACAGGGGTCCTACGAGCAGTACTTC.

The chain combines TRBV2 with TRBJ2-7; TRBD2 aligns across 11 bases. V lost 5 bases, J lost 5 bases, and 11 bases stayed unmatched. The CDR3 has 16 residues. Germline CDR1 reads SNHLY; CDR2 reads FYNNEI. CDR3 bases: TGTGCCAGCAGTTTACTAGCGGGGGTTACCGGGGACGAGCAGTACTTC. As protein: CASSLLAGVTGDEQYF.

The chain employs TRBV11-2 and TRBJ2-7, with D tentatively TRBD2 (6 bases). Per the germline V gene, CDR1 is SGHAT and CDR2 is FQNNGV. The CDR3 is made up of 17 amino acids. The V end was cut by 0 bases, the J end by 4 bases, with 19 bases between. The CDR3, as DNA: TGTGCCAGCAGCTTAGATGGAGGGGCAGGACTTAGGTACGAGCAGTACTTC. This encodes CASSLDGGAGLRYEQYF.

The V and J genes are TRBV4-3 and TRBJ1-2; D not resolved. Germline CDR1 is LGHNA and CDR2 is YSLEER. CDR3 length equals 13 residues. Trimming took 6 bases from V and 5 from J, leaving 13 bases between them. CDR3 region: CASSPSVEYGYTF. In DNA, the CDR3 is TGCGCCAGCAGTCCGTCGGTAGAGTATGGCTACACCTTC.

This clone has just a few counts. The genes are TRBV10-3 and TRBJ2-2; TRBD1 agrees at 9 bases. The CDR3 is 17 amino acids. Germline CDR1 and CDR2: ENHRY and SYGVKD. V was clipped by 6 bases and J by 0 bases; unmatched bases: 8. In DNA form, the CDR3 reads TGTGCCATCAGCCGATTAAGGACAGGGGCGAACACCGGGGAGCTGTTTTTT. Translating it yields CAISRLRTGANTGELFF.

The chain joins TRBV15 to TRBJ1-4; no clear D gene. The V end lost 1 base, the J end lost 1 base, and 7 bases lay between the germline ends. Per germline, CDR1 LNHNV and CDR2 YYDKDF (reference sequence). The CDR3 has 15 residues. In DNA form, the CDR3 reads TGTGCCACCAGCAGAGGACGGGGAACTAATGAAAAACTGTTTTTT. Protein product: CATSRGRGTNEKLFF.

This clone appeared once. The rearrangement uses TRBV2 and TRBJ2-4, with D possibly being TRBD1 (6 bases). The V end lost 5 bases, the J end lost 2 bases, and 13 bases lay between the germline ends. Looked up from germline, CDR1 is SNHLY and CDR2 is FYNNEI. The CDR3 loop spans 15 amino acids. DNA for the CDR3: TGTGCCAGCAGTAACCCCCAGGGGACCAAAAACATTCAGTACTTC. This encodes CASSNPQGTKNIQYF.